This paragraph covers one TCR beta chain sequence. Its antigen is still unknown. Produced via immunoSEQ multiplex PCR; TCRdb's table is partial and in-frame only. The repertoire includes roughly 330,000 clones, about nine tenths of them detected once, and roughly 1.2% sits in the top ten. The record originates from a study of cytomegalovirus exposure and HLA in healthy donors. Study background: In a later analysis, the approximately 110 validation repertoires were reported to have used the same platform as the approximately 700 first-cohort repertoires.

The ends were cut back, 3 bases at V and 7 bases at J, with 14 bases in the middle. This CDR3 has 14 amino acids. Germline-derived CDR1 and CDR2 are ENHRY and SYGVKD. Overall study findings and caveats: Researchers reported that a few CMV-associated chains were confirmed in vitro as CMV antigen-specific. Researchers catalogued approximately 170 TCR beta chains as cytomegalovirus-associated.

Sequencing was done on a sample of PBMCs. The clonotype comes from a woman aged 25 to 45 in good health and CMV-seropositive. The chain recombines TRBV10-3 with TRBJ2-3; TRBD1 or TRBD2 may be the D gene (6 bases each). Here the CDR3 DNA reads TGTGCCATCAGTGATGACGGGGGCCGGTATACGCAGTATTTT. It encodes CAISDDGGRYTQYF.